These 3 T cell receptor beta chains were all obtained from the same sample, sequenced in a study of read filtering for tumor transcriptome and immune sequencing. The library was built from roughly 400 ng RNA with molecular barcoded adaptors for alpha/delta and beta/gamma chains. TCRdb called the reads again in MiXCR, with one record for every CDR3 protein. The table has about 39,000 distinct CDR3 sequences, 14% seen once. Sequences were obtained from a population of CD138-negative cells sorted from bone marrow. These receptors all stem from a donor at least 40 years old with multiple myeloma.

This clonotype was recorded at least ten times. This chain uses TRBV2 with TRBJ2-7, with D unresolved. Between the trimmed V and J ends, which lost 3 bases and 5 bases, there was a span of 11 bases. This CDR3 has 13 amino acids. Germline loops: CDR1 SNHLY, CDR2 FYNNEI. The CDR3 is CASSERRSDEQYF. The CDR3 nucleotides are TGTGCCAGCAGTGAGAGACGGTCAGACGAGCAGTACTTC.

As concerns this clonotype: A much larger clonotype is one base distant, so this may be a read error. The chain carries TRBV27 and TRBJ2-1, with D hard to call. The CDR3 is made up of 13 amino acids. The germline gives CDR1 MNHEY, CDR2 SMNVEV (reference sequence). CDR3 bases: TGTGCCAGCAGTTTTTTCGACCGGAATGGGCAGTTCTTC. It codes for CASSFFDRNGQFF.

A note on this clonotype: Here the CDR3 omits its conserved ending phenylalanine or tryptophan, so a read error is the likely source. The DNA is left out, because the CDR3 cannot be placed on it with certainty; the CDR3 is given as TCRdb lists it. The chain carries TRBV18 and TRBJ2-1; TRBD2 is the table's D call and was not checked against the DNA. Germline V gene sequence: CDR1 KGHSH, CDR2 LQKENI. The CDR3 is 17 residues long, counting both termini. The CDR3 loop is CASSPPPGRATYNEQVY.